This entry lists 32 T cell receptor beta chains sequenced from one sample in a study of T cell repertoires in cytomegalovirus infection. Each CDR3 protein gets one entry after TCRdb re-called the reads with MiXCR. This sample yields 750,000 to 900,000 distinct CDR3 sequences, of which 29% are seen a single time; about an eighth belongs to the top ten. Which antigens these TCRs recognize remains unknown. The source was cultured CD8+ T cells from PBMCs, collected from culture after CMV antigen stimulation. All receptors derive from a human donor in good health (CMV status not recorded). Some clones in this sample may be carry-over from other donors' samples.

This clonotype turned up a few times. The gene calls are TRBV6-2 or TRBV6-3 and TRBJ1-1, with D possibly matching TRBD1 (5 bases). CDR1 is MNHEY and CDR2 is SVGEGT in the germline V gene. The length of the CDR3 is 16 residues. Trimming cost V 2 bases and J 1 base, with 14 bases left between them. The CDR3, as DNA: TGTGCCAGCAGTTACCCTAGGGACGGGAGGAACACTGAAGCTTTCTTT. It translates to CASSYPRDGRNTEAFF.

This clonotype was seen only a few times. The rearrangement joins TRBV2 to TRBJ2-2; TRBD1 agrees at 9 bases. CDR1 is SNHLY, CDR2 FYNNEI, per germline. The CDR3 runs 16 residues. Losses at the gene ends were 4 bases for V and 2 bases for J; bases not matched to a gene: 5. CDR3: CASSAPGQGNTGELFF. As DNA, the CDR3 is TGTGCCAGCAGTGCCCCGGGACAGGGTAACACCGGGGAGCTGTTTTTT.

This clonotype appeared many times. The chain's CDR3 is CASSPHGQPQHF. For the CDR3, the DNA is TGTGCCAGCAGTCCCCACGGACAGCCCCAGCATTTT. The chain recombines TRBV6-5 with TRBJ1-5; the D is unclear. Germline V gene sequence: CDR1 MNHEY, CDR2 SVGAGI. This CDR3 spans 12 amino acids. The ends were cut back, 5 bases at V and 7 bases at J, with 9 bases in the middle.

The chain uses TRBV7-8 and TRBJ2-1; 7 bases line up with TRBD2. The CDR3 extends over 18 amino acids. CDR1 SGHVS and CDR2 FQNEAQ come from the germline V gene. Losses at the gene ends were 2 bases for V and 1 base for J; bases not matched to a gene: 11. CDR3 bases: TGTGCCAGCAGCTTACCCCGAGAAGCGGGGAATTCCTACAATGAGCAGTTCTTC. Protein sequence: CASSLPREAGNSYNEQFF.

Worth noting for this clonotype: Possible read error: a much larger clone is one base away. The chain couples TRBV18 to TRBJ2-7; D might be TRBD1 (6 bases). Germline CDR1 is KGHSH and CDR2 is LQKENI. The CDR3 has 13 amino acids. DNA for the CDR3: TGTGCCGGCTCACCCGGGACAACCTACGAGCAGTACTTC. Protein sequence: CAGSPGTTYEQYF.

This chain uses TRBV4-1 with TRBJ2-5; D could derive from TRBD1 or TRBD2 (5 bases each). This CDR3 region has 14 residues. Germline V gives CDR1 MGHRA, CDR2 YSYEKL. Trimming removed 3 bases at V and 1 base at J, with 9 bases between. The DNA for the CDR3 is TGCGCCAGCAGCCAGGCAGGGAGCCAAGAGACCCAGTACTTC. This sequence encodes CASSQAGSQETQYF.

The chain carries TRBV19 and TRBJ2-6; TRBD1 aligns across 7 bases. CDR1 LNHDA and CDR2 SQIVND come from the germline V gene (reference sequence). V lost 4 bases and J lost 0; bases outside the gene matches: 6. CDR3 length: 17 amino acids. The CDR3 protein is CASSTSTGASGANVLTF. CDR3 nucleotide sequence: TGTGCCAGTAGTACTTCCACAGGGGCCTCTGGGGCCAACGTCCTGACTTTC.

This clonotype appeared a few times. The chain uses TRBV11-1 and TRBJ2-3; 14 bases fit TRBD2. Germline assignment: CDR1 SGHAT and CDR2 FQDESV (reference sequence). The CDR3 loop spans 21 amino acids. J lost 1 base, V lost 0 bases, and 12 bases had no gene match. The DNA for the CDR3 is TGTGCCAGCAGCTTAGCGAGGAGACTAGCGGGGGGGACACCCCGCACAGATACGCAGTATTTT. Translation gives CASSLARRLAGGTPRTDTQYF.

CDR3 residues: CASSSAGGTDTQYF. The DNA for the CDR3 is TGTGCCAGCAGTTCAGCGGGGGGCACAGATACGCAGTATTTT. The chain joins TRBV11-2 to TRBJ2-3, with 8 bases fitting TRBD2. The germline gives CDR1 SGHAT, CDR2 FQNNGV. V lost 6 bases and J lost 1; bases outside the gene matches: 3. This CDR3 contains 14 residues.

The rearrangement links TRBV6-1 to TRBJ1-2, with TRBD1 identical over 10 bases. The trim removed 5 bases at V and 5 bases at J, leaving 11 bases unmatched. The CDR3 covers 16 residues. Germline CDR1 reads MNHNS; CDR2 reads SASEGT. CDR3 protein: CASSPSSTGGHYGYTF. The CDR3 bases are TGTGCCAGCAGTCCGTCTTCGACAGGGGGCCATTATGGCTACACCTTC.

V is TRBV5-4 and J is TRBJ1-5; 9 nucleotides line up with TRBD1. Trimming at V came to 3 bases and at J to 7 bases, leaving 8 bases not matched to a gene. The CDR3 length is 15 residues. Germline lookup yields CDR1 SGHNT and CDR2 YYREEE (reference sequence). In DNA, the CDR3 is TGTGCCAGCAGCTATGACAGGGGGATAGGCCAGCCCCAGCATTTT. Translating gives CASSYDRGIGQPQHF.

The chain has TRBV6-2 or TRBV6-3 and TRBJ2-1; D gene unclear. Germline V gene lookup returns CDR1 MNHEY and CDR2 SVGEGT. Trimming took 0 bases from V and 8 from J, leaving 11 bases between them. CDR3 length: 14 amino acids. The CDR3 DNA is TGTGCCAGCAGTTACTCGATAGTTAGGGATGAGCAGTTCTTC. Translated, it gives CASSYSIVRDEQFF.

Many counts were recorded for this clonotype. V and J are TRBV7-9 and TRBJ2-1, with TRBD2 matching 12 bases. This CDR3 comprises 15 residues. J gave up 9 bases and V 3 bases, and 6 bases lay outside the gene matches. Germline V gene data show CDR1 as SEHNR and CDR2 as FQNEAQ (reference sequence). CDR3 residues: CASSFTSGGTGEQFF. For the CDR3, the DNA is TGTGCCAGCAGCTTCACTAGCGGGGGGACCGGTGAGCAGTTCTTC.

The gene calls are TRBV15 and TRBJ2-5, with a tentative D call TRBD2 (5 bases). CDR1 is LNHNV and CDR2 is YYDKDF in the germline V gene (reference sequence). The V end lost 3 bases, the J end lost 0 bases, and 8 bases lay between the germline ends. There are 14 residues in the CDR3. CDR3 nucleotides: TGTGCCACCAGCAGTCGGGGTAACCAAGAGACCCAGTACTTC. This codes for CATSSRGNQETQYF.

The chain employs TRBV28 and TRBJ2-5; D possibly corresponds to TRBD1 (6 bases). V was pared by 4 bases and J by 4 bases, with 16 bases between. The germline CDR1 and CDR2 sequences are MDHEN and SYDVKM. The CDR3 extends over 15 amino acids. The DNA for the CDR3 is TGTGCCAGCAGTTCCAAGGACGAAGGGGGAGAGACCCAGTACTTC. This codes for CASSSKDEGGETQYF.

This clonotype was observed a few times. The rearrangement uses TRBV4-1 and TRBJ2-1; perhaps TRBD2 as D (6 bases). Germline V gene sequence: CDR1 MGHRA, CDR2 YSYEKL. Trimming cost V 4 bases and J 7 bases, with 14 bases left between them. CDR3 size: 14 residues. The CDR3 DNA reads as TGCGCCAGCAGCCCCGGCCCGGCGGGGAATGAGCAGTTCTTC. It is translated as CASSPGPAGNEQFF.

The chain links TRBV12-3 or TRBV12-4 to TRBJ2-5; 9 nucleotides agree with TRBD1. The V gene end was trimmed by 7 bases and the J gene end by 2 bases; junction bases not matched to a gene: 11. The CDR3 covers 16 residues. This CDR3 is CASTTVDRGGQETQYF. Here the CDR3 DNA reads TGTGCCAGCACCACGGTGGACAGGGGTGGACAAGAGACCCAGTACTTC.

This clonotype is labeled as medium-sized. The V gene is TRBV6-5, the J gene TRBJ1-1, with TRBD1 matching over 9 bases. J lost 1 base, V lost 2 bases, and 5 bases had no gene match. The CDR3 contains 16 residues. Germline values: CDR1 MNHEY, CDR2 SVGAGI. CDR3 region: CASSYEGTGPNTEAFF. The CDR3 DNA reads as TGTGCCAGCAGTTACGAGGGGACAGGGCCGAACACTGAAGCTTTCTTT.

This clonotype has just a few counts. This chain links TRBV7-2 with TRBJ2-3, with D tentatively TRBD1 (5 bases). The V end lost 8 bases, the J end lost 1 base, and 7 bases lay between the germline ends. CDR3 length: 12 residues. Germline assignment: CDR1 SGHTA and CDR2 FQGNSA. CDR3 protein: CASQGGTDTQYF. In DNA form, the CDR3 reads TGTGCCAGCCAAGGGGGCACAGATACGCAGTATTTT.

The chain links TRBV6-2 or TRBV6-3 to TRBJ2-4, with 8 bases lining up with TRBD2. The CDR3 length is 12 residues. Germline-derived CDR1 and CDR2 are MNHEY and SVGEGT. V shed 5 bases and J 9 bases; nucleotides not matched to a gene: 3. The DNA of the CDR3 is TGTGCCAGCAGTCCGGGAGGGGTCATTCAGTACTTC. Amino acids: CASSPGGVIQYF.

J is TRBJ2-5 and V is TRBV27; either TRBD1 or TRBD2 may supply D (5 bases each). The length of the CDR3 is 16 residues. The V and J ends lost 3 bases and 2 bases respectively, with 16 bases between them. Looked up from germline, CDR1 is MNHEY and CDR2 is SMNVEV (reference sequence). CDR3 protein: CASSFLGTGGQETQYF. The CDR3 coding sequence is TGTGCCAGCAGTTTCCTCGGGACCGGCGGGCAAGAGACCCAGTACTTC.

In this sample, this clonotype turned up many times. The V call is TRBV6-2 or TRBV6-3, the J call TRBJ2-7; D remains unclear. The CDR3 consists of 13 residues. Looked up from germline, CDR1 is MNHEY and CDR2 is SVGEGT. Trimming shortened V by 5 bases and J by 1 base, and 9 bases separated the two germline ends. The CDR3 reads CASSPAVSYEQYV. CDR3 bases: TGTGCCAGCAGTCCGGCCGTATCCTACGAGCAGTACGTC.

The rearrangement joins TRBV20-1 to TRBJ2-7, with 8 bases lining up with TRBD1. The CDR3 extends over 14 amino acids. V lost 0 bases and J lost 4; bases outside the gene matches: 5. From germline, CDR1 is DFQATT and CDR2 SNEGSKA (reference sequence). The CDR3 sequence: CSARDSTGGYEQYF. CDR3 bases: TGCAGTGCTAGAGATAGTACAGGGGGGTACGAGCAGTACTTC.

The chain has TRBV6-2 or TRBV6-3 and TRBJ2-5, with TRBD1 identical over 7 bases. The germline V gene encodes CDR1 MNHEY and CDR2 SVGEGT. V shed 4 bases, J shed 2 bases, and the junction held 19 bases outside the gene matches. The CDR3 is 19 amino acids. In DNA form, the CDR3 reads TGTGCCAGCAGTTGGTCCGGGACAGAAGCAGTTACTATTCAAGAGACCCAGTACTTC. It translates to CASSWSGTEAVTIQETQYF.

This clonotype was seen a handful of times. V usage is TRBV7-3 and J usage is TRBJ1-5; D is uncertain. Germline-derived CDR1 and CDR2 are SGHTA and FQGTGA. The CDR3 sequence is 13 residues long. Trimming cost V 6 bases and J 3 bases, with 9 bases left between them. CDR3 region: CASSWDFNQPQHF. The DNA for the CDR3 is TGTGCCAGCAGTTGGGATTTCAATCAGCCCCAGCATTTT.

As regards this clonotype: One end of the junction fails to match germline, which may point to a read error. CDR3 coding DNA: TGTGCCAGCAGCCGGGACAGGGGAACTGACTATGGCTACAGCTTC. Protein product: CASSRDRGTDYGYSF. The chain uses TRBV7-9 and TRBJ1-2; TRBD1 agrees at 10 bases. The CDR3 runs to 15 residues. Germline CDR1 reads SEHNR; CDR2 reads FQNEAQ (reference sequence).

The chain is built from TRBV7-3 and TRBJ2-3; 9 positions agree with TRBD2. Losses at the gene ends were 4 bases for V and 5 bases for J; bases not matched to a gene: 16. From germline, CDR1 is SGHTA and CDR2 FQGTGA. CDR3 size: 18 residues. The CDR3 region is CASSSYPIGTSIEDTQYF. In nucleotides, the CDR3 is TGTGCCAGCAGCTCATACCCGATCGGGACTAGCATCGAAGATACGCAGTATTTT. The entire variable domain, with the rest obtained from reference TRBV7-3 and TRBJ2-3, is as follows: GAGVSQTPSNKVTEKGKYVELRCDPISGHTALYWYRQSLGQGPEFLIYFQGTGAADDSGLPNDRFFAVRPEGSVSTLKIQRTERGDSAVYLCASSSYPIGTSIEDTQYFGPGTRLTVL.

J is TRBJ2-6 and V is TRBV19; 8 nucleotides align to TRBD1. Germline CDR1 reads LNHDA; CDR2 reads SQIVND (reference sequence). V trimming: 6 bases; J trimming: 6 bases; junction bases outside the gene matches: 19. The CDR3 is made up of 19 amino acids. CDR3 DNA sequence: TGTGCCAGTAGCTACAGGGGGATACCTTACCAGGCTCTGGCCAACGTCCTGACTTTC. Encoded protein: CASSYRGIPYQALANVLTF.

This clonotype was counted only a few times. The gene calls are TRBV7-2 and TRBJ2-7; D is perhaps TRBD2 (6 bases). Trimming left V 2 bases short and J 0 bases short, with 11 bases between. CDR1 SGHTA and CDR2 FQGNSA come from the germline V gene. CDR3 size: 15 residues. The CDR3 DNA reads TGTGCCAGCAGCTTAATGGGGGGAAGCTCCTACGAGCAGTACGTC. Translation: CASSLMGGSSYEQYV.

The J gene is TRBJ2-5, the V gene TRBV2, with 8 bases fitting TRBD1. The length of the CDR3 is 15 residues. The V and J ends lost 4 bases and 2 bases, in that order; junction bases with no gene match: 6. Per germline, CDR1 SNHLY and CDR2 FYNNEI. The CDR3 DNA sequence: TGTGCCAGCAGTGGGCGGACAGGGACTCAAGAGACCCAGTACTTC. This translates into CASSGRTGTQETQYF.

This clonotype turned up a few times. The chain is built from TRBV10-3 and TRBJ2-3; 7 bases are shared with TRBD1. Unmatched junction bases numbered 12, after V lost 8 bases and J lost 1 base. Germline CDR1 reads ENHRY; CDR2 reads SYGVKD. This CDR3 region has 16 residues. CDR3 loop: CAILHGSGQRTDTQYF. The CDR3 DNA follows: TGTGCCATCCTCCACGGTTCGGGACAGCGCACAGATACGCAGTATTTT.

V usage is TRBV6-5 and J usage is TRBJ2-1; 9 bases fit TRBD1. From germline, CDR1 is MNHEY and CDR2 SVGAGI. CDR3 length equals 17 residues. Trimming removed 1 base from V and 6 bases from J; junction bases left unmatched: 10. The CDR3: CASSYLSGQGFLNEQFF. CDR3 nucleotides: TGTGCCAGCAGTTACTTATCGGGACAGGGATTCCTCAATGAGCAGTTCTTC.